The 25 T cell receptor beta chains listed next were all sequenced from one sample in a study of molecular identifiers for immune sequencing clone quantification. Using its own MiXCR run on the PCR reads, TCRdb lists one record per CDR3 protein. The data hold around 300,000 distinct CDR3 sequences, with about 22% observed a single time. The sequencing input was naive CD8+ T cells from blood, with Jurkat cell RNA spiked in. Subset meaning: FACS-sorted CD8+CD4-CCR7+CD45RA+ naive T cells. The receptor set was obtained from a human donor in good health. Some libraries in this study had Jurkat cell RNA spiked in.

This clonotype has a count of ten or more. The chain joins TRBV4-2 to TRBJ2-5, with 9 nucleotides matching TRBD1. There are 17 residues in the CDR3. The V and J ends lost 1 base and 1 base, in that order; junction bases with no gene match: 7. From germline, CDR1 is LGHNA and CDR2 YNFKEQ. The CDR3 DNA reads as TGTGCCAGCAGCCAAGCCCCGGACAGGGGCCTCCAAGAGACCCAGTACTTC. Residues: CASSQAPDRGLQETQYF.

The chain combines TRBV5-1 with TRBJ2-7, with 8 bases identical to TRBD1. The CDR3 totals 13 residues. The germline V gene encodes CDR1 SGHRS and CDR2 YFSETQ. Trimming at V came to 2 bases and at J to 6 bases, leaving 4 bases not matched to a gene. The CDR3, as DNA: TGCGCCAGCAGCTTCGGGACAGGAGCCGAGCAGTACTTC. Amino acids: CASSFGTGAEQYF.

A remark on this clonotype: Just one base apart from a much larger clone, this may be a read error. CDR3 nucleotides: TGCAGTGCTAGAGTAGGGGGCCCTAGCAATGAGCCCCAGCATTTT. Protein product: CSARVGGPSNEPQHF. V usage is TRBV20-1 and J usage is TRBJ1-5; 7 bases align to TRBD1. CDR3 size: 15 residues. The germline V gene encodes CDR1 DFQATT and CDR2 SNEGSKA (reference sequence).

As regards this clonotype: Being one base from a much bigger clone, this may be a read error. The chain has TRBV28 and TRBJ2-7, with a tentative D call TRBD2 (6 bases). Germline values: CDR1 MDHEN, CDR2 SYDVKM. This CDR3 spans 15 amino acids. V was trimmed by 6 bases and J by 0 bases, leaving 15 bases between them. In DNA form, the CDR3 reads TGTGCCAGCAGGGCCGCGGGGTCGAGCTCCTACGAGCAGTACTTC. This gives the protein CASRAAGSSSYEQYF.

In regard to this clonotype: Given a much more abundant clone one base away, this may be a read error. The chain recombines TRBV20-1 with TRBJ2-3, with 8 bases fitting TRBD2. The V gene's germline CDR1 is DFQATT and CDR2 SNEGSKA (reference sequence). The CDR3 spans 14 residues. The CDR3 region has the DNA TGCAATGCTAGAGTCGGGGGGGCCCCAGATACGCAGTATTTT. Translation gives CNARVGGAPDTQYF.

This sequence joins TRBV4-3 and TRBJ2-1; no firm D call. Trimming removed 0 bases from V and 9 bases from J, with 12 bases in between. The V gene's germline CDR1 is LGHNA and CDR2 YSLEER. The CDR3 totals 14 residues. CDR3 sequence: CASSQDTAVTEQFF. CDR3 sequence (DNA): TGCGCCAGCAGCCAAGATACCGCGGTTACTGAGCAGTTCTTC.

A few counts support this clonotype. The chain employs TRBV27 and TRBJ2-1; 7 nucleotides line up with TRBD2. The CDR3 loop spans 14 amino acids. Germline CDR1 and CDR2: MNHEY and SMNVEV (reference sequence). The V gene end was trimmed by 8 bases and the J gene end by 1 base; junction bases not matched to a gene: 5. The CDR3 protein is CASLGGGSYNEQFF. CDR3 sequence (DNA): TGTGCCAGCCTGGGGGGGGGGTCCTACAATGAGCAGTTCTTC.

This clonotype was seen a handful of times. The gene calls are TRBV20-1 and TRBJ2-1; D may correspond to TRBD1 or TRBD2 (5 bases each). This CDR3 comprises 14 residues. V was shortened by 6 bases and J by 5 bases, with 17 bases between the two germline ends. The germline gives CDR1 DFQATT, CDR2 SNEGSKA (reference sequence). The CDR3 DNA reads TGCAGTGCGGGACCGTGGCCGATCGACAATGAGCAGTTCTTC. Translated: CSAGPWPIDNEQFF.

This clonotype was counted only a few times. The chain combines TRBV6-2 or TRBV6-3 with TRBJ2-3; 8 nucleotides line up with TRBD1. The CDR3 covers 15 residues. V shed 5 bases and J 2 bases; nucleotides not matched to a gene: 6. The germline V gene has CDR1 MNHEY and CDR2 SVGEGT. The CDR3 loop reads CASSQGQAFTDTQYF. CDR3 nucleotide sequence: TGTGCCAGCAGTCAGGGACAGGCTTTCACAGATACGCAGTATTTT.

This clonotype was recorded at least ten times. This chain uses TRBV7-9 with TRBJ2-7; D is possibly TRBD1 (7 bases). The CDR3 has 16 residues. Looked up from germline, CDR1 is SEHNR and CDR2 is FQNEAQ (reference sequence). Trimming stripped 5 bases from V and 2 bases from J, with 19 bases between. The DNA for the CDR3 is TGTGCCAGCAGCCATTTGGCGGGACAGAGGGCCTACGAGCAGTACTTC. Translating it yields CASSHLAGQRAYEQYF.

Only a few counts were recorded for this clonotype. This sequence may be a read error, since a much larger clone differs from it by one base. This chain joins TRBV30 and TRBJ2-7; 8 bases map to TRBD1. The CDR3 runs to 14 residues. CDR1 is GTSNPN and CDR2 is SVGIG in the germline V gene (reference sequence). The CDR3 sequence: CAWSVGTGPYEQHF. As DNA, the CDR3 is TGTGCCTGGAGTGTAGGGACAGGCCCCTACGAGCAGCACTTC.

This clonotype was picked up one time. This clone may be a read error of a much larger clone one base away. This chain joins TRBV28 and TRBJ1-2; a possible D gene is TRBD1 (6 bases). There are 15 residues in the CDR3. Germline CDR1 reads MDHEN; CDR2 reads SYDVKM. CDR3 DNA sequence: TGTGCCAGCAGTTTAGGGGGGGCCATGATGGATGACTACGCCTTC. Protein product: CASSLGGAMMDDYAF.

This clonotype showed up just a few times. The CDR3 sequence is CASSKLIQGVGITEAFF. CDR3 DNA sequence: TGTGCCAGCAGCAAGTTAATACAGGGGGTTGGAATCACTGAAGCTTTCTTT. The rearrangement links TRBV5-5 to TRBJ1-1, with TRBD1 matching over 8 bases. J lost 4 bases, V lost 4 bases, and 15 bases had no gene match. The CDR3 totals 17 residues. CDR1 and CDR2 from the germline V gene are SGHKS and YYEKEE (reference sequence).

On this clonotype: The junction shows a germline mismatch at one end, possibly a read error. The rearrangement uses TRBV10-2 and TRBJ1-1; TRBD1 agrees at 8 bases. The length of the CDR3 is 14 residues. Germline assignment: CDR1 WSHSY and CDR2 SAAADI. CDR3 nucleotides: TGCGCCAGCAGTGGGGGACAGGTGAACACTGAAGCTTCCTTT. Its protein product is CASSGGQVNTEASF.

Of note for this clonotype: It may be a read error: a sequence one base away is much more abundant. The V gene is TRBV7-9, the J gene TRBJ2-7; 9 bases are shared with TRBD1. This CDR3 is built from 15 residues. The germline gives CDR1 SEHNR, CDR2 FQNEAQ (reference sequence). The CDR3 region has the DNA TGTGCCAGCAGCCCTGGGACAGGGTTCTCCTACGCGCAGTACTTC. Its translation: CASSPGTGFSYAQYF.

This clonotype was counted at least ten times. The chain employs TRBV6-2 or TRBV6-3 and TRBJ2-5; a possible D gene is TRBD2 (5 bases). The germline V gene encodes CDR1 MNHEY and CDR2 SVGEGT. The CDR3 runs to 14 residues. The V end lost 2 bases, the J end lost 2 bases, and 9 bases lay between the germline ends. The CDR3 here is CASSYTGGQETQYF. CDR3 nucleotide sequence: TGTGCCAGCAGTTACACTGGAGGTCAAGAGACCCAGTACTTC.

This chain joins TRBV27 and TRBJ2-3; TRBD2 matches at 12 bases. The germline V gene has CDR1 MNHEY and CDR2 SMNVEV (reference sequence). The CDR3 is made up of 16 amino acids. The V gene end was trimmed by 5 bases and the J gene end by 2 bases; junction bases not matched to a gene: 5. This CDR3 reads CASSPGLAGHTDTQYF. The CDR3 DNA is TGTGCCAGCAGTCCCGGACTAGCGGGGCACACAGATACGCAGTATTTT.

For this clonotype: The germline gene is not matched at one end of the junction; a read error may be the cause. The chain joins TRBV29-1 to TRBJ1-1; D not resolved. CDR1 SQVTM and CDR2 ANQGSEA come from the germline V gene. CDR3 length: 13 residues. The CDR3 protein is CSVGDRMNAEAFF. The CDR3 nucleotides are TGCAGCGTTGGAGATAGAATGAACGCTGAAGCTTTCTTT.

As for this clonotype: One base away lies a much larger clone, so this may be a sequencing read error. The gene calls are TRBV14 and TRBJ2-7; D not certain. This CDR3 comprises 15 residues. Germline V CDR1 and CDR2: SGHDN, FVKESK. The CDR3 DNA reads as TGTGCCAGCGGCCAAACTTACGTCGGAACCATGGAGCAGTACTTC. Translated, it gives CASGQTYVGTMEQYF.

There are many counts of this clonotype. The rearrangement links TRBV6-2 or TRBV6-3 to TRBJ1-5, with D unresolved. Germline CDR1 and CDR2: MNHEY and SVGEGT. CDR3 length equals 14 residues. Deletions cut 6 bases from V and 5 bases from J, with 14 bases between. CDR3 protein: CASSPLRGDQPQHF. CDR3 in DNA: TGTGCCAGCAGCCCCCTCCGTGGGGATCAGCCCCAGCATTTT.

Ten or more counts support this clonotype. J is TRBJ2-5 and V is TRBV5-4; tentative D call: TRBD2 (6 bases). V gave up 5 bases and J gave up 1 base, with 12 bases separating them. CDR3 size: 14 residues. Germline CDR1 reads SGHNT; CDR2 reads YYREEE (reference sequence). The CDR3 protein is CASSSQLAQETQYF. The CDR3 DNA is TGTGCCAGCAGTAGCCAACTAGCCCAAGAGACCCAGTACTTC.

The chain is built from TRBV12-3 or TRBV12-4 and TRBJ2-2; no reliable D call. The CDR3 spans 13 residues. V was clipped by 6 bases and J by 3 bases, with 8 bases between them. This chain's CDR3 is CASSPLDTGELFF. The CDR3 nucleotides are TGTGCCAGCAGCCCTCTAGACACCGGGGAGCTGTTTTTT.

In regard to this clonotype: This likely comes from a read error, as the CDR3 has no conserved phenylalanine or tryptophan at its end. The J gene is TRBJ1-2, the V gene TRBV20-1; 8 bases agree with TRBD1. CDR3 length equals 15 residues. The germline CDR1 and CDR2 sequences are DFQATT and SNEGSKA (reference sequence). The V segment lost 0 bases and the J segment 10 bases; nucleotides outside the gene matches: 13. This CDR3 is CSARDIQGGRVDYTL. Written as DNA, the CDR3 is TGCAGTGCTAGAGACATACAGGGGGGCCGCGTTGACTACACCCTC.

This clonotype was detected ten times or more. The V call is TRBV6-1, the J call TRBJ1-1; tentatively, D is TRBD1 (5 bases). V lost 6 bases, J lost 8 bases, and 10 bases lay in between. CDR3 length: 11 residues. The germline V gene encodes CDR1 MNHNS and CDR2 SASEGT. This CDR3 is CASRRGHEAFF. CDR3 sequence (DNA): TGTGCCAGCAGAAGGGGCCACGAAGCTTTCTTT.

This clonotype was counted many times. The gene calls are TRBV3-1 and TRBJ2-7, with 8 bases lining up with TRBD1. This CDR3 has 13 amino acids. After removal of 6 bases from V and 3 bases from J, the junction contained 4 bases not matched to a gene. The germline V gene has CDR1 LGHDT and CDR2 YNNKEL (reference sequence). The CDR3, as DNA: TGTGCCAGCAGGGGGGACAGGAGCTACGAGCAGTACTTC. Translation: CASRGDRSYEQYF.